This T cell receptor beta chain was identified in a study of blood T cell repertoires in COVID-19. Study at large: Samples representing acute and convalescent COVID-19 were sourced from the United States, Italy and Spain.

Patients in Seattle were enrolled during active infection, then followed longitudinally. Study processing details: Estimates of nucleated cell counts were drawn from the amplification of reference gene primers. Sequencing was performed with immunoSEQ multiplex PCR; in TCRdb, only in-frame clones are kept and a portion is missing. The V and J calls and clone size come from that table; D and trimming were worked out from the DNA. The table includes around 340,000 clones, approximately 89% detected once. The CDR3 runs 16 residues. Per the germline V gene, CDR1 is GTSNPN and CDR2 is SVGIG (reference sequence). Between the trimmed V and J ends, which lost 0 bases and 5 bases, there was a span of 18 bases.

This clonotype originated in a woman aged 60-75 years with COVID-19, enrolled during active disease. The sample was peripheral blood. V is TRBV30 and J is TRBJ2-3; D unclear. CDR3 region: CAWSVMSGSLGDTQYF. CDR3 nucleotides: TGTGCCTGGAGTGTAATGTCGGGTTCCCTGGGAGATACGCAGTATTTT.